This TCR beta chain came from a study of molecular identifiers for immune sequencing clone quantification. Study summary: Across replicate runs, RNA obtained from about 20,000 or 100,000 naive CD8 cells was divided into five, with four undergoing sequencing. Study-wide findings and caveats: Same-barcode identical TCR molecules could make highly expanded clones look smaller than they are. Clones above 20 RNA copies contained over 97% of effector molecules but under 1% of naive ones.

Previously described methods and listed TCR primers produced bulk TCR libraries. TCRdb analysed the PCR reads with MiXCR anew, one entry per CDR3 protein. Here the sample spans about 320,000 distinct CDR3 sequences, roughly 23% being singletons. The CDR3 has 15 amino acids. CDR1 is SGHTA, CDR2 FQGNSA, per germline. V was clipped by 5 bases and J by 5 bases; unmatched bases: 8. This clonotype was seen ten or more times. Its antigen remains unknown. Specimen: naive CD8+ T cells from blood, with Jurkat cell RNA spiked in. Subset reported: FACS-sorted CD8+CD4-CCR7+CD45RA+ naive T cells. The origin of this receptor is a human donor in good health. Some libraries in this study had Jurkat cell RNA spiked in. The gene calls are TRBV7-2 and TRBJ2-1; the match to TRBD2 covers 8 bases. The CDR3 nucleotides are TGTGCCAGCAGCCCGCGTCCGGGACTAGACAATGAGCAGTTCTTC. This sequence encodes CASSPRPGLDNEQFF.